This T cell receptor (beta chain) emerged from a study of blood T cell repertoires in COVID-19. Whole-study context: Spain, Italy and the United States supplied samples that represented acute and convalescent COVID-19. T cells, B-cell-depleted T cells, or PBMCs provided the cDNA or gDNA that served as material.

Looked up from germline, CDR1 is MDHEN and CDR2 is SYDVKM. Trimming took off 5 bases at V and 0 bases at J, with 12 bases between the two ends. CDR3 size: 15 residues. As processed by the authors: From reference gene primer amplification, estimates of nucleated cell counts were derived. Assay used: immunoSEQ multiplex PCR; TCRdb lists only in-frame clones, some missing. For V, J and clone size, that table is used; D and trimming come from the DNA. Among 140,000 to 150,000 clones, 85% to 90% were seen once, and the ten largest hold 2.5% to 3.5%. The sample was peripheral blood. The chain employs TRBV28 and TRBJ2-3; D is possibly TRBD1 (6 bases). This sequence originates from a woman aged 55-70 years with active COVID-19. The CDR3 reads CASSVRTVSTDTQYF. In nucleotides, the CDR3 is TGTGCCAGCAGTGTGAGGACAGTTAGCACAGATACGCAGTATTTT. Filled out from reference TRBV28 and TRBJ2-3, the complete variable domain reads DVKVTQSSRYLVKRTGEKVFLECVQDMDHENMFWYRQDPGLGLRLIYFSYDVKMKEKGDIPEGYSVSREKKERFSLILESASTNQTSMYLCASSVRTVSTDTQYFGPGTRLTVL.